The 31 T cell receptor beta chains reported below all come from one sample, sequenced in a study of T cell responses to AZD1222 COVID-19 vaccine. Assay used: immunoSEQ multiplex PCR; TCRdb lists only in-frame clones, some missing. The table shows 210,000 or so clones, with more than 85% occurring only once. The sample was peripheral blood, taken on day 0 of MenACWY control vaccination. The receptor set was obtained from an adult in good health.

This clone has more than one count but fewer than ten. This rearrangement joins TRBV9 to TRBJ1-5; TRBD1 is a possible D gene (6 bases). CDR1 SGDLS and CDR2 YYNGEE come from the germline V gene. Trimming stripped 0 bases from V and 2 bases from J, with 9 bases between. The CDR3 length is 15 residues. CDR3 protein: CASSVGGGGNQPQHF. CDR3 nucleotides: TGTGCCAGCAGCGTAGGAGGGGGGGGCAATCAGCCCCAGCATTTT.

This sequence joins TRBV19 and TRBJ1-2; D possibly corresponds to TRBD1 (5 bases). V gave up 3 bases and J gave up 3 bases, with 26 bases separating them. This CDR3 spans 19 amino acids. Germline values: CDR1 LNHDA, CDR2 SQIVND (reference sequence). For the CDR3, the DNA is TGTGCCAGTAGTATGCGGGACTCCCCAGCCCAGACTGTCTACTATGGCTACACCTTC. Translating gives CASSMRDSPAQTVYYGYTF.

The CDR3 DNA reads as TGTGCCTGGAGGCCAGGGGTGCTGTCCGGGGAGCTGTTTTTT. It codes for CAWRPGVLSGELFF. The chain joins TRBV30 to TRBJ2-2; weak D call: TRBD1 (6 bases). V was shortened by 3 bases and J by 6 bases, with 14 bases between the two germline ends. Germline CDR1 reads GTSNPN; CDR2 reads SVGIG (reference sequence). This CDR3 is 14 amino acids long.

This chain connects TRBV4-1 to TRBJ2-6; D perhaps matches TRBD2 (6 bases). CDR1 and CDR2 from the germline V gene are MGHRA and YSYEKL. Trimming left V 3 bases short and J 2 bases short, with 8 bases between. The CDR3 consists of 15 residues. The CDR3 reads CASSQEGPGANVLTF. CDR3 bases: TGCGCCAGCAGCCAGGAGGGCCCTGGGGCCAACGTCCTGACTTTC.

V usage is TRBV18 and J usage is TRBJ2-7, with 10 bases matching TRBD1. Trimming removed 2 bases from V and 3 bases from J; junction bases left unmatched: 4. This CDR3 has 15 amino acids. Germline V lookup: CDR1 KGHSH, CDR2 LQKENI. This CDR3 is CASSPTDRGDYEQYF. In DNA form, the CDR3 reads TGTGCCAGCTCACCAACGGACAGGGGGGACTACGAGCAGTACTTC.

J is TRBJ1-5 and V is TRBV6-5; D gene ambiguous. Germline loops: CDR1 MNHEY, CDR2 SVGAGI. V lost 6 bases to trimming and J lost 4 bases, with 10 bases between them. The CDR3 is 13 amino acids. CDR3 protein: CASRQDGNQPQHF. For the CDR3, the DNA is TGTGCCAGCAGACAAGACGGGAATCAGCCCCAGCATTTT.

V usage is TRBV5-5 and J usage is TRBJ2-2, with D perhaps assigned TRBD1 or TRBD2 (5 bases each). With 2 bases removed from V and 6 bases from J, the gap between germline ends came to 8 bases. CDR1 and CDR2 (germline): SGHKS, YYEKEE (reference sequence). This CDR3 is built from 13 residues. The CDR3 nucleotides are TGTGCCAGCAGCTTCGAGGGGCCCGGGGAGCTGTTTTTT. Translated, it gives CASSFEGPGELFF.

The chain joins TRBV5-1 to TRBJ1-3; D is perhaps TRBD1 (5 bases). This CDR3 comprises 14 residues. V lost 4 bases, J lost 4 bases, and 12 bases lay in between. Germline-derived CDR1 and CDR2 are SGHRS and YFSETQ. This CDR3 is CASSQSGRGNTIYF. Here the CDR3 DNA reads TGCGCCAGCAGCCAATCAGGGCGGGGAAACACCATATATTTT.

The chain is built from TRBV7-9 and TRBJ2-7; D not certain. This CDR3 has 13 residues. Trimming pared 0 bases from V and 4 bases from J, leaving 7 bases between. Per germline, CDR1 SEHNR and CDR2 FQNEAQ (reference sequence). Written as DNA, the CDR3 is TGTGCCAGCAGCTTAGCGGGAAAGTACGAGCAGTACTTC. Translation gives CASSLAGKYEQYF.

The CDR3 DNA follows: TGTGCCAGCAGCCAAGATGGGGGTAGGGAGGGGAACACTGAAGCTTTCTTT. Its protein product is CASSQDGGREGNTEAFF. This chain links TRBV4-2 with TRBJ1-1, with D tentatively TRBD1 (5 bases). Germline V CDR1 and CDR2: LGHNA, YNFKEQ. Trimming stripped 0 bases from V and 1 base from J, with 15 bases between. The CDR3 is 17 residues long.

Only one count was recorded for this clone. The V gene is TRBV11-2, the J gene TRBJ1-1; possible D gene TRBD1, 5 bases. CDR1 SGHAT and CDR2 FQNNGV come from the germline V gene. The CDR3 extends over 13 amino acids. The V and J ends lost 3 bases and 4 bases respectively, with 9 bases between them. The CDR3 loop reads CASSLTVGTEAFF. The CDR3 DNA reads as TGTGCCAGCAGCTTGACAGTGGGCACTGAAGCTTTCTTT.

This clone was detected once. This chain links TRBV2 with TRBJ1-2; tentatively, D is TRBD1 (5 bases). Germline V gene data show CDR1 as SNHLY and CDR2 as FYNNEI. V lost 6 bases, J lost 4 bases, and 24 bases lay in between. This CDR3 contains 17 residues. The chain's CDR3 is CASRSRDFPILAYGYTF. The CDR3 coding sequence is TGTGCCAGCAGGAGCCGGGACTTTCCCATTTTAGCCTATGGCTACACCTTC.

In DNA, the CDR3 is TGTGCCAGCAGCGGGTTTGGGAGGGGTACCACTGAAGCTTTCTTT. The encoded protein is CASSGFGRGTTEAFF. V is TRBV5-8 and J is TRBJ1-1; a possible D gene is TRBD1 (5 bases). CDR1 and CDR2 (germline): SGHTS, YDEGEE. Trimming shortened V by 4 bases and J by 4 bases, and 17 bases separated the two germline ends. The CDR3 loop spans 15 amino acids.

As concerns this clone: At one of its ends the junction is not consistent with the germline gene, which may arise from a read error. The gene calls are TRBV6-5 and TRBJ2-2; 8 bases map to TRBD2. Per germline, CDR1 MNHEY and CDR2 SVGAGI. This CDR3 contains 16 residues. The CDR3 loop is CASSYSGGVNTGELFF. For the CDR3, the DNA is TGTGCCAGCAGCTACTCCGGGGGGGTAAACACCGGGGAGCTGTTTTTT.

The chain is built from TRBV5-5 and TRBJ1-6; 12 bases line up with TRBD1. V shed 2 bases and J 1 base; nucleotides not matched to a gene: 4. There are 18 residues in the CDR3. CDR1 and CDR2 (germline): SGHKS, YYEKEE (reference sequence). CDR3 sequence reads: CASSLGTGGNSYNSPLHF. In DNA, the CDR3 is TGTGCCAGCAGCTTAGGGACAGGGGGCAATTCCTATAATTCACCCCTCCACTTT.

The chain couples TRBV28 to TRBJ1-2, with 8 bases aligning to TRBD1. The V segment lost 6 bases and the J segment 8 bases; nucleotides outside the gene matches: 5. The length of the CDR3 is 12 residues. Germline values: CDR1 MDHEN, CDR2 SYDVKM. DNA for the CDR3: TGTGCCAGCAGGGACAGGGCAGAAGGCTACACCTTC. The encoded protein is CASRDRAEGYTF.

V gene TRBV27 combines with J gene TRBJ1-5; tentative D call: TRBD1 (5 bases). The CDR3 runs to 15 residues. V was clipped by 8 bases and J by 7 bases, with 21 bases between them. Germline V gene data show CDR1 as MNHEY and CDR2 as SMNVEV (reference sequence). CDR3 loop: CASRQGWSPLQPQHF. For the CDR3, the DNA is TGTGCCAGCCGGCAGGGATGGAGCCCTTTACAGCCCCAGCATTTT.

The CDR3 region is CASSEANAGITNYGYTF. DNA of the CDR3: TGTGCCAGCAGTGAAGCGAATGCAGGGATAACTAACTATGGCTACACCTTC. The chain carries TRBV6-1 and TRBJ1-2; D is possibly TRBD1 (5 bases). The CDR3 spans 17 residues. The germline V gene encodes CDR1 MNHNS and CDR2 SASEGT. Trimming shortened V by 0 bases and J by 0 bases, and 14 bases separated the two germline ends.

The rearrangement uses TRBV6-5 and TRBJ2-1, with D hard to call. Trimming shortened V by 2 bases and J by 1 base, and 6 bases separated the two germline ends. The CDR3 runs 14 residues. Germline CDR1 is MNHEY and CDR2 is SVGAGI. CDR3 sequence reads: CASSYQKSYNEQFF. In DNA, the CDR3 is TGTGCCAGCAGTTACCAGAAATCCTACAATGAGCAGTTCTTC.

The chain uses TRBV27 and TRBJ1-1; 7 bases fit TRBD1. J gave up 6 bases and V 6 bases, and 4 bases lay outside the gene matches. Germline CDR1 and CDR2: MNHEY and SMNVEV (reference sequence). CDR3 length equals 12 residues. CDR3 protein: CASRTGASEAFF. CDR3 nucleotides: TGTGCCAGCAGAACAGGGGCCTCTGAAGCTTTCTTT.

The chain recombines TRBV30 with TRBJ1-6; 9 bases line up with TRBD1. The CDR3 is 15 residues long. Germline CDR1 and CDR2: GTSNPN and SVGIG (reference sequence). The junction had 6 bases not matched to a gene; V was cut back by 5 bases and J by 4 bases. This CDR3 reads CAWAQGALYNSPLHF. Here the CDR3 DNA reads TGTGCCTGGGCACAGGGGGCGCTTTATAATTCACCCCTCCACTTT.

The CDR3 reads CASSQQTGPYGYTF. In DNA form, the CDR3 reads TGCGCCAGCAGCCAACAGACAGGGCCCTATGGCTACACCTTC. The chain links TRBV4-1 to TRBJ1-2, with 7 bases aligning to TRBD1. With V trimmed by 2 bases and J by 4 bases, 4 bases remained unmatched. The V gene's germline CDR1 is MGHRA and CDR2 YSYEKL. The CDR3 extends over 14 amino acids.

The chain has TRBV7-9 and TRBJ1-5; 8 nucleotides line up with TRBD1. Looked up from germline, CDR1 is SEHNR and CDR2 is FQNEAQ (reference sequence). V was pared by 5 bases and J by 0 bases, with 12 bases of the junction left unmatched. There are 18 residues in the CDR3. The CDR3 protein is CASSVGQGGFNSNQPQHF. The CDR3 bases are TGTGCCAGCAGCGTAGGACAGGGTGGGTTTAATAGCAATCAGCCCCAGCATTTT.

The chain joins TRBV10-3 to TRBJ2-1, with 10 bases lining up with TRBD2. Germline CDR1 is ENHRY and CDR2 is SYGVKD. The CDR3 totals 14 residues. V was pared by 3 bases and J by 5 bases, with 1 base of the junction left unmatched. The DNA for the CDR3 is TGTGCCATCAGTGAACTAGCGGGAAACAATGAGCAGTTCTTC. Encoded protein: CAISELAGNNEQFF.

This clone was recorded once. The identical CDR3 is also encoded by other nucleotide sequences in the sample. The rearrangement uses TRBV5-1 and TRBJ1-2; D remains ambiguous. V lost 0 bases, J lost 8 bases, and 8 bases lay in between. The CDR3 totals 12 residues. Per germline, CDR1 SGHRS and CDR2 YFSETQ. The CDR3 DNA is TGCGCCAGCAGCTTGGCGGGAGGAGGCTACACCTTC. This codes for CASSLAGGGYTF. The entire variable domain, with the rest obtained from reference TRBV5-1 and TRBJ1-2, is as follows: KAGVTQTPRYLIKTRGQQVTLSCSPISGHRSVSWYQQTPGQGLQFLFEYFSETQRNKGNFPGRFSGRQFSNSRSEMNVSTLELGDSALYLCASSLAGGGYTFGSGTRLTVV.

The chain joins TRBV28 to TRBJ2-3, with TRBD1 as a possible D gene (6 bases). Germline values: CDR1 MDHEN, CDR2 SYDVKM. The length of the CDR3 is 13 residues. Trimming took 7 bases from V and 3 from J, leaving 11 bases between them. The CDR3 sequence is CASKLQGTDTQYF. As DNA, the CDR3 is TGTGCCAGCAAACTACAGGGTACAGATACGCAGTATTTT.

V usage is TRBV5-1 and J usage is TRBJ1-3, with D perhaps matching TRBD1 (5 bases). CDR3 length equals 17 residues. The V and J ends lost 0 bases and 3 bases respectively, with 16 bases between them. The V gene's germline CDR1 is SGHRS and CDR2 YFSETQ. In DNA form, the CDR3 reads TGCGCCAGCAGCTTGGGTTTTGGCGCAGGGATTGGAAACACCATATATTTT. As protein: CASSLGFGAGIGNTIYF.

This clone appeared a single time. The genes are TRBV12-3 or TRBV12-4 and TRBJ1-5, with D possibly TRBD1 on 5 matching bases. The CDR3 length is 13 residues. V lost 5 bases, J lost 7 bases, and 12 bases lay in between. The CDR3 sequence is CASSPLGGQPQHF. The CDR3 DNA sequence: TGTGCCAGCAGTCCCCTTGGGGGGCAGCCCCAGCATTTT.

The chain joins TRBV9 to TRBJ2-1; TRBD2 might be the D (6 bases). This CDR3 has 16 amino acids. Deletions cut 0 bases from V and 0 bases from J, with 10 bases between. The germline gives CDR1 SGDLS, CDR2 YYNGEE. The CDR3 DNA follows: TGTGCCAGCAGCGTAGGGGGGAGGATCTCCTACAATGAGCAGTTCTTC. The encoded protein is CASSVGGRISYNEQFF.

The rearrangement links TRBV5-1 to TRBJ1-4; the D is unclear. There are 14 residues in the CDR3. The V end was cut by 0 bases, the J end by 2 bases, with 5 bases between. CDR1 is SGHRS, CDR2 YFSETQ, per germline. The CDR3 bases are TGCGCCAGCAGCTTGGGGATCACTAATGAAAAACTGTTTTTT. This encodes CASSLGITNEKLFF.

This chain uses TRBV13 with TRBJ2-4; D is tentatively TRBD1 or TRBD2 (7 bases each). Between the trimmed V and J ends, which lost 7 bases and 1 base, there was a span of 23 bases. Germline V gene data show CDR1 as PRHDT and CDR2 as FYEKMQ (reference sequence). The CDR3 is 18 amino acids. CDR3 nucleotide sequence: TGTGCCAGCAACCTCCGGCTTGGGACAGCGGGGGCCAAAAACATTCAGTACTTC. Translated: CASNLRLGTAGAKNIQYF.